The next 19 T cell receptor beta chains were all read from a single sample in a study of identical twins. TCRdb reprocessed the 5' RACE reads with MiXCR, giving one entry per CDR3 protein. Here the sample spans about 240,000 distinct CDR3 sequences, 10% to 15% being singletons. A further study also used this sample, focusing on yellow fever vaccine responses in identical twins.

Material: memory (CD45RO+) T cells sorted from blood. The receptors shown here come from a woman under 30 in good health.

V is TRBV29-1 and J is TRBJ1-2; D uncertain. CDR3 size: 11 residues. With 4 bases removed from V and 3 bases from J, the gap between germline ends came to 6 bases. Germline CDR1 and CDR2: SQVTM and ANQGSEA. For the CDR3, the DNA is TGCAGCGTTGGCAGAGACTATGGCTACACCTTC. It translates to CSVGRDYGYTF. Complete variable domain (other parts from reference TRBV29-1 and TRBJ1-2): SAVISQKPSRDICQRGTSLTIQCQVDSQVTMMFWYRQQPGQSLTLIATANQGSEATYESGFVIDKFPISRPNLTFSTLTVSNMSPEDSSIYLCSVGRDYGYTFGSGTRLTVV.

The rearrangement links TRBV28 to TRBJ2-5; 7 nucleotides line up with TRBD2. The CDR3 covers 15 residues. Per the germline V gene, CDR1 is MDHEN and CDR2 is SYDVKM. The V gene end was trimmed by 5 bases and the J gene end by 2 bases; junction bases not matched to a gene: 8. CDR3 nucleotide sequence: TGTGCCAGCAGTAGGATAGCGGGCGGGCAAGAGACCCAGTACTTC. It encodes CASSRIAGGQETQYF.

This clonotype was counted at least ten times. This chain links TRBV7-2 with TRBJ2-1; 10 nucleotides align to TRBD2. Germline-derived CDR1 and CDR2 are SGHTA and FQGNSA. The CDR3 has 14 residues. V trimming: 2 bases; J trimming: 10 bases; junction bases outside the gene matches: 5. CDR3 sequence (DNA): TGTGCCAGCAGCTTACGACTAGCGGGCCGGGAGCAGTTCTTC. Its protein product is CASSLRLAGREQFF.

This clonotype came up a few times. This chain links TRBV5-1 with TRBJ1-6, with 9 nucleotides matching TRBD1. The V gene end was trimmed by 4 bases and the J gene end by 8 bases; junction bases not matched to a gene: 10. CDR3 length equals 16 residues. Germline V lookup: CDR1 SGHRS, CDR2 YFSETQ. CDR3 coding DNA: TGCGCCAGCAGCAAGGGACAGGGAATCCGGGATTCACCCCTCCACTTT. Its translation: CASSKGQGIRDSPLHF.

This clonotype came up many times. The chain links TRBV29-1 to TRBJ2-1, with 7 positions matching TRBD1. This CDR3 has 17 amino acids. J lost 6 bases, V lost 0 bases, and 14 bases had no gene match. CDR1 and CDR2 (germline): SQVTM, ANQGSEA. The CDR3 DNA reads TGCAGCGTTGAAGATCCGGGCGTAAACAGGGGATTCAATGAGCAGTTCTTC. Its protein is CSVEDPGVNRGFNEQFF.

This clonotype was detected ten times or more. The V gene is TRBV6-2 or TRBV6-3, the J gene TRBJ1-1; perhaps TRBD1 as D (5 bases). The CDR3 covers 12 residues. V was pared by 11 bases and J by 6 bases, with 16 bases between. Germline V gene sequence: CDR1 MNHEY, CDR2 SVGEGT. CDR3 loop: CAGGELDPEAFF. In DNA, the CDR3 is TGTGCCGGGGGGGAACTGGACCCTGAAGCTTTCTTT.

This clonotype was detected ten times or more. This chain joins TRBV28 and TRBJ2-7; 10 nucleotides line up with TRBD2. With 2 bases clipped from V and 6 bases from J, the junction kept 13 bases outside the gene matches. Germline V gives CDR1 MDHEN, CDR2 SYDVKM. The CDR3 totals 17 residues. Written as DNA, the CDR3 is TGTGCCAGCAGTTTACTTAGGGTCTCTAGCGGGAGCGGCGAGCAGTACTTC. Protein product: CASSLLRVSSGSGEQYF. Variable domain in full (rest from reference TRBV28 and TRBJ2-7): DVKVTQSSRYLVKRTGEKVFLECVQDMDHENMFWYRQDPGLGLRLIYFSYDVKMKEKGDIPEGYSVSREKKERFSLILESASTNQTSMYLCASSLLRVSSGSGEQYFGPGTRLTVT.

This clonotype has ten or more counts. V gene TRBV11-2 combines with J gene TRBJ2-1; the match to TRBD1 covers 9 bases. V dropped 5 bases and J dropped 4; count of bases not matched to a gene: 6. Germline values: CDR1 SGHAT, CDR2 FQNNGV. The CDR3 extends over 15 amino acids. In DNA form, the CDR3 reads TGTGCCAGCAGCCCGAGCGGGACAGGGTACAATGAGCAGTTCTTC. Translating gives CASSPSGTGYNEQFF.

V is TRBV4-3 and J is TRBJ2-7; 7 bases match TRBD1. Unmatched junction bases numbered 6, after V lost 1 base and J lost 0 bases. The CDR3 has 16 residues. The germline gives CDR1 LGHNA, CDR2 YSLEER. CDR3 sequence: CASSQAGTAGSYEQYF. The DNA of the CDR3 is TGCGCCAGCAGCCAAGCAGGGACAGCTGGCTCCTACGAGCAGTACTTC.

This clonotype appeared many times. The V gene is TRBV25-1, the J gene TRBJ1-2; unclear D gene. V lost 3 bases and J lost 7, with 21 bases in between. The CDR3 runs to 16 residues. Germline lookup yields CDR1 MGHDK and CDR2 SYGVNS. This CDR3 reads CASSDLGTVGIGGYTF. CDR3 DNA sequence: TGTGCCAGCAGTGACCTGGGCACGGTGGGAATCGGTGGCTACACCTTC.

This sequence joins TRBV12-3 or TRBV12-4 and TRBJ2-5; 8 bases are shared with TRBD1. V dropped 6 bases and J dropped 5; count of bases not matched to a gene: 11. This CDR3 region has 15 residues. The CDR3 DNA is TGTGCCAGCAGCCCCGGGACTCACAGGGGGGAGACCCAGTACTTC. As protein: CASSPGTHRGETQYF.

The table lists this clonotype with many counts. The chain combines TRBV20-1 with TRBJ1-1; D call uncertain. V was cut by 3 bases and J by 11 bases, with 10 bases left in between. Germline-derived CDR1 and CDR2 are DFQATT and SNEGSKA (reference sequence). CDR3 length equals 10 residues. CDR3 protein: CSARTWVAFF. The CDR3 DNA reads TGCAGTGCTAGGACCTGGGTTGCTTTCTTT.

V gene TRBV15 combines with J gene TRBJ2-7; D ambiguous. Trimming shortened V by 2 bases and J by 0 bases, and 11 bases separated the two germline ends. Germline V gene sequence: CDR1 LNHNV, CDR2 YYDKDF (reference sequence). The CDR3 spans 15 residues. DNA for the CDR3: TGTGCCACCAGCAGACCCCCGGAGATCTCCTACGAGCAGTACTTC. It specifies CATSRPPEISYEQYF.

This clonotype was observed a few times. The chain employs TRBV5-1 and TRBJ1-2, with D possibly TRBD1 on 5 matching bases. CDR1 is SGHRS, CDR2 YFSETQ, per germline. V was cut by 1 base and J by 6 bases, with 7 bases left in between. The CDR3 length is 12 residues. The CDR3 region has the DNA TGCGCCAGCAGCTTGATGGGGGATGGCTACACCTTC. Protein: CASSLMGDGYTF. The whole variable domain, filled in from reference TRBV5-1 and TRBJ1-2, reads KAGVTQTPRYLIKTRGQQVTLSCSPISGHRSVSWYQQTPGQGLQFLFEYFSETQRNKGNFPGRFSGRQFSNSRSEMNVSTLELGDSALYLCASSLMGDGYTFGSGTRLTVV.

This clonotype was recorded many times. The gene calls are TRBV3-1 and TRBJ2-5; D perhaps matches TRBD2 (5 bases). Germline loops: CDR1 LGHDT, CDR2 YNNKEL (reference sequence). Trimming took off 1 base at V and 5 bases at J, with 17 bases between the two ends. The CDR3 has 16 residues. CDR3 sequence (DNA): TGTGCCAGCAGCCAAGCGGGATCGGGGAGTTGGGAGACCCAGTACTTC. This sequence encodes CASSQAGSGSWETQYF.

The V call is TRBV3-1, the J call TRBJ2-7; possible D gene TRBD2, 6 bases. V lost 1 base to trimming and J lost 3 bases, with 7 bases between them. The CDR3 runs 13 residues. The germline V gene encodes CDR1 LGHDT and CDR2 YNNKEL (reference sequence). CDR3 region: CASSQGGVYEQYF. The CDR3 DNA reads TGTGCCAGCAGCCAAGGCGGGGTCTACGAGCAGTACTTC.

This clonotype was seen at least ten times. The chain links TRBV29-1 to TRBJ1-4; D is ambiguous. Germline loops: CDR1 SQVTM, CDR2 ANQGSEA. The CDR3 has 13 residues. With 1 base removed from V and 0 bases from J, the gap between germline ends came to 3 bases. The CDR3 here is CSVEGATNEKLFF. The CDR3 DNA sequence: TGCAGCGTTGAAGGTGCAACTAATGAAAAACTGTTTTTT.

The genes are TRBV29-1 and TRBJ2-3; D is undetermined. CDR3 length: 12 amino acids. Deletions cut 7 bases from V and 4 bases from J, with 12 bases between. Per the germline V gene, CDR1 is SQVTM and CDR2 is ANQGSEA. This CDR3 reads CSASPMPDTQYF. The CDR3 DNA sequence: TGCAGCGCGTCCCCGATGCCAGATACGCAGTATTTT.

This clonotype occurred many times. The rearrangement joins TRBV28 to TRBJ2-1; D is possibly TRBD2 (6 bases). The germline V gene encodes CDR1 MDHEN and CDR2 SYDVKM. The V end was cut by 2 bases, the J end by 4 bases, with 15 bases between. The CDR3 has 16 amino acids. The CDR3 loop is CASSLGGASTYNEQFF. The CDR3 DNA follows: TGTGCCAGCAGTTTAGGAGGGGCTTCTACGTACAATGAGCAGTTCTTC.